This T cell receptor (beta chain) was obtained from a study of T cell responses to AZD1222 COVID-19 vaccine (dated by TCRdb to 2020 to 2022). A note on the overall study: AZD1222 recipients with second doses at about 4 weeks or about 12 weeks were pooled, because spike-specific TCR depth and breadth did not differ between schedules. A total of 233 trial participants underwent TCR sequencing, of whom some 210 received two doses of AZD1222 and some 26 received two doses of the MenACWY control vaccine. Enrollment into the trials was organized by age into subgroups of 18-55, 56-69 and 70-plus years, and those subgroups contained approximately 160, 26 and 62 TCR-sequenced participants, respectively. On the study overall, not on this receptor specifically: Most participants were white British and females outnumbered males, and the authors suggested that clonal diversity may have been underestimated. The 56-69-year group was small, and its depth increase did not reach significance, likely because of low power. A significant rise in spike-specific TCR breadth and depth was observed after two AZD1222 doses relative to day 0 and relative to MenACWY recipients. Conclusions about previously exposed vaccinees are limited because only five or six AZD1222 recipients were SARS-CoV-2 seropositive at baseline. The vaccine-associated CD4 TCRs covered the entire spike protein, and the dominant responses fell in regions 160-218 and 743-854. Reportedly, close to half of the unique spike-specific TCRs recognized epitopes lying outside the regions that are mutated in the B.1.351 and B.1.1.7 variants. Because no day 14 peak-response samples were available, the repertoires could be characterized only after the peak T cell response.

The sample's time point, from its label and the paper: baseline before first vaccination. Vaccinee samples were obtained from the UK trials COV001 and COV002, which included a single-blind randomized controlled phase 2/3 trial of AZD1222 (ChAdOx1 nCoV-19) in healthy adults. Trial participant PBMC samples were collected at day 0 and day 28 after the second dose for TCRbeta chain sequencing. The table lists this clone with a count of one. Its cognate antigen has yet to be identified. Base qualities are missing; no much larger clone stands one base away. The CDR3 regions of human TCRbeta chains were analyzed by immunosequencing. The study's own analysis went as follows. TCRs in the repertoires were matched against a reference library of SARS-CoV-2-specific TCRs that had been generated with the MIRA antigen-specificity platform. Breadth meant the fraction of unique TCRs that were SARS-CoV-2-associated, whereas depth meant the fraction of total T cells that were SARS-CoV-2-associated. Each spike-specific TCR was assigned to its reactive spike region and to a CD4 or CD8 class using the MIRA data. Log10-transformed breadth and depth values were compared by one-way ANOVA with Sidak's multiple comparisons tests. Entries here come from immuneACCESS through TCRdb and include only in-frame sequences with V and J called. Some clones fail to appear in such tables; in the studies checked, an unresolved V gene covers under half of the shortfall, and the cause of the remainder is unknown. V, J and clone size were drawn from that table, and D and trimming were deduced from the DNA. This sample holds roughly 180,000 clones; about 90% were observed only once. The ten top clones hold 1.9% of the sample.

Including cysteine and phenylalanine, the CDR3 has 16 amino acids. Solely the CDR3 DNA is kept, with 48 bases framed from the first base. From V the trimming removes 7 bases and from J it removes 6 bases, while the gene matches leave 13 bases of the junction unaccounted for. CDR1 is given as KGHDR and CDR2 as SFDVKD, both from the germline V gene. This clonotype was sampled from an adult in good health. The sequencing used peripheral blood, collected on day 0 of AZD1222 vaccination. Here the chain combines TRBV24-1 and TRBJ2-2; the junction holds 7 bases that match TRBD1. The DNA sequence is given as TGTGCCACCAGCAGACAGGGAAAGGACCGATCCGGGGAGCTGTTTTTT. It specifies CATSRQGKDRSGELFF.